This TCR beta chain originates from a study of CD8 T cells in ankylosing spondylitis (dated by TCRdb to the late 2010s). About the investigation overall: The study profiled T cell receptor beta repertoires in healthy donors and ankylosing spondylitis patients to find disease-linked TCR variants. The whole study cohort included 108 healthy donors and 25 ankylosing spondylitis patients. Peripheral blood samples were taken, and synovial fluid was additionally collected from ankylosing spondylitis patients.

Study-wide findings and limitations: Some of the motif variants had been reported before in the synovial fluid and blood of reactive arthritis patients, a finding that suggests common disease-initiation mechanisms. In peripheral blood, the disease-linked clones were found at relatively low frequencies and had a CD8+ phenotype. Blood from ankylosing spondylitis patients appeared to be characterized by a TCR beta motif made up of under 10 highly homologous amino acid variants. According to the report, matched synovial fluid samples from ankylosing spondylitis patients were significantly enriched for the disease-linked clones.

This clonotype was detected many times. The target of this receptor is not known. No much larger clone exists at a distance of one base, and base qualities are not known. TCRdb names Illumina HiSeq 2500 as the instrument used. Quantitative 5'-RACE with molecular barcodes was used to prepare TCR beta libraries. In the original analysis: Disease-linked TCR variants were identified with a new computational method built on a probabilistic model of VDJ rearrangement. Using fastp at Q25 and MiXCR, TCRdb reprocessed the public reads and kept productive beta chains. Identical CDR3 protein sequences are pooled into one entry, listed with their most common genes and DNA. The V and J calls follow TCRdb's processing rather than the paper's. This sample holds 670,000 or so distinct CDR3 sequences; around a fifth were observed only once. The ten most abundant clones make up about a fifth of the sample. Sequencing used blood, either unsorted or a sorted T cell fraction (not recorded which). The sequence derives from a male donor with ankylosing spondylitis.

The CDR3 protein is CASSFQGVNTEAFF. The nucleotide sequence is TGTGCCAGCAGTTTTCAGGGGGTGAACACTGAAGCTTTCTTT. The sequence is built from TRBV12-3 or TRBV12-4 and TRBJ1-1; 7 junctional bases match TRBD1. Trimming leaves V shorter by 3 bases and J shorter by 0 bases, with the junction holding 1 base beyond the gene matches. From the cysteine through the phenylalanine, the CDR3 covers 14 amino acids. Only the CDR3 DNA stays, 42 bases, in frame from base 1.